Below are 7 T cell receptor beta chains sequenced from a single sample in a study of T cells after yellow fever vaccination. TCRdb recomputed calls from the 5' RACE reads with MiXCR, one row per CDR3 protein. The table lists around 330,000 distinct CDR3 sequences, roughly 3.5% of them singletons. The input for sequencing was PBMCs, taken on the day of the yellow fever booster vaccination. These receptors were obtained from a man younger than 30 who received the YFV17D yellow fever vaccine.

This clonotype was counted between two and nine times. The chain is built from TRBV11-3 and TRBJ1-1; the D is unclear. Germline CDR1 and CDR2: SGHNT and YENEEA. The CDR3 is made up of 13 amino acids. Trimming left V 3 bases short and J 1 base short, with 6 bases between. CDR3: CASSFTQNTEAFF. The CDR3 DNA follows: TGTGCCAGCAGCTTCACCCAGAACACTGAAGCTTTCTTT.

This clonotype was seen many times. This chain connects TRBV7-2 to TRBJ2-4; weak D call: TRBD1 (5 bases). The CDR3 is 14 amino acids. Trimming took 2 bases from V and 6 from J, leaving 11 bases between them. In germline, CDR1 is SGHTA, CDR2 FQGNSA. The CDR3 DNA is TGTGCCAGCAGCTTAATTGGCCAGGGAAACATTCAGTACTTC. This codes for CASSLIGQGNIQYF.

This clonotype was recorded a few times. The rearrangement uses TRBV29-1 and TRBJ1-2; D is perhaps TRBD1 (5 bases). Germline CDR1 SQVTM, CDR2 ANQGSEA. Trimming stripped 7 bases from V and 8 bases from J, with 11 bases between. This CDR3 spans 10 amino acids. DNA for the CDR3: TGCAGCGCCCCGACAGACGGCTACACCTTC. It codes for CSAPTDGYTF.

This clonotype was recorded a few times. The CDR3 sequence: CASSLGQTYSNQPQHF. Written as DNA, the CDR3 is TGTGCCAGCAGTTTAGGGCAGACATATAGCAATCAGCCCCAGCATTTT. The V and J genes are TRBV12-3 or TRBV12-4 and TRBJ1-5, with D unclear. Trimming cost V 1 base and J 0 bases, with 10 bases left between them. The CDR3 is 16 residues long.

This clonotype was counted many times. This chain joins TRBV7-2 and TRBJ2-1; TRBD1 aligns across 8 bases. CDR1 is SGHTA and CDR2 is FQGNSA in the germline V gene. The CDR3 loop spans 15 amino acids. Losses at the gene ends were 4 bases for V and 0 bases for J; bases not matched to a gene: 2. The CDR3 protein is CASSWDRSSYNEQFF. For the CDR3, the DNA is TGTGCCAGCAGCTGGGACAGGAGCTCCTACAATGAGCAGTTCTTC.

The chain employs TRBV7-2 and TRBJ1-5; 8 positions match TRBD1. Germline CDR1 SGHTA, CDR2 FQGNSA. The CDR3 runs to 13 residues. V was clipped by 3 bases and J by 6 bases; unmatched bases: 1. CDR3 nucleotide sequence: TGTGCCAGCAGCTTTACAGGGGGTCAGCCCCAGCATTTT. Its translation: CASSFTGGQPQHF.

On this clonotype itself: Compared with germline, one end of the junction differs, possibly owing to a read error. The chain recombines TRBV4-3 with TRBJ2-2, with D perhaps given as TRBD1 or TRBD2 (5 bases each). CDR1 LGHNA and CDR2 YSLEER come from the germline V gene. The CDR3 runs to 14 residues. This chain's CDR3 is CASSQGQSTGVLFF. The CDR3 region has the DNA TGCGCCAGCAGCCAAGGACAGTCCACCGGGGTGCTGTTTTTT.